This TCR beta chain emerged from a study of T cells in Graves' hyperthyroidism and ophthalmopathy. In germline, CDR1 is GTSNPN, CDR2 SVGIG (reference sequence). This CDR3 has 16 amino acids. Study results and caveats: Classification by a 13 V-J model distinguished ophthalmopathy from stable hyperthyroidism.

This clonotype was counted a few times. As yet, its antigen is unknown. The junction and the germline gene differ at one end; a read error may be behind it. Recently diagnosed hyperthyroidism of less than 2 months' duration affected patients aged 18 to 65. Amplified regions were TCR beta CDR3 sequences from RNA transcripts. Researchers ran a first-round RT-PCR on the TCR CDR3 using the HTBI primer set. A single record per CDR3 protein comes from TCRdb applying MiXCR to the multiplex PCR reads. The sample records fewer than 200,000 distinct CDR3 sequences, roughly 10% being singletons. The specimen sequenced was blood. V usage is TRBV30 and J usage is TRBJ2-1; 13 positions agree with TRBD2. The receptor was isolated from a woman younger than 35 with Graves' hyperthyroidism that later progressed to Graves' ophthalmopathy. Here the CDR3 reads CAHGTSGEVDYNGQFF. DNA of the CDR3: TGTGCCCACGGGACTAGCGGGGAGGTAGACTACAATGGGCAGTTCTTC. Full variable domain (remainder filled in from reference TRBV30 and TRBJ2-1): SQTIHQWPATLVQPVGSPLSLECTVEGTSNPNLYWYRQAAGRGLQLLFYSVGIGQISSEVPQNLSASRPQDRQFILSSKKLLLSDSGFYLCAHGTSGEVDYNGQFFGPGTRLTVL.